The source of this TCR beta chain is a study of T-cell reconstitution after alpha-beta-depleted transplantation in children. A TCRbeta library incorporating unique molecular identifiers was prepared. TCRdb re-called the PCR reads with MiXCR, one entry per CDR3 protein. The sample lists around 130,000 distinct CDR3 sequences, 9.7% occurring once. V lost 1 base and J lost 4, with 8 bases in between. The CDR3 contains 13 residues. The clonotype comes from a girl less than two years old who had a stem cell transplant for combined immunodeficiency, so the T cells may come from the graft donor. V usage is TRBV12-3 or TRBV12-4 and J usage is TRBJ2-7; D not resolved. Here the sequenced sample was PBMCs, mostly from graft donor cells, taken 180 days after TCRalphabeta/CD19-depleted stem cell transplant. The DNA of the CDR3 is TGTGCCAGCAGTTTAGTGCCCCAGTACGAGCAGTACTTC. Translated, it gives CASSLVPQYEQYF.